The 5 T cell receptor beta chains below were found in one sample sequenced in a study of blood T cell repertoires in COVID-19. Using immunoSEQ multiplex PCR, the repertoire was profiled, and TCRdb retains in-frame clones only, with some absent. The sample consists of over 200,000 clones, roughly 89% of them appearing once. Sequenced material: PBMCs or T cells enriched from blood (not recorded which). These receptors originate from a woman between 40 and 50 years old who had recovered from COVID-19.

V usage is TRBV2 and J usage is TRBJ1-6; D gene uncertain. The CDR3 consists of 14 residues. Trimming took 3 bases from V and 8 from J, leaving 11 bases between them. Looked up from germline, CDR1 is SNHLY and CDR2 is FYNNEI. Here the CDR3 reads CASSDFSGDSPLHF. CDR3 in DNA: TGTGCCAGCAGTGATTTCTCCGGGGATTCACCCCTCCACTTT.

In nucleotides, the CDR3 is TGTGCCAGCAGCCCCCAGACAGGGTTGGCGAATTCACCCCTCCACTTT. It codes for CASSPQTGLANSPLHF. J is TRBJ1-6 and V is TRBV11-2; 7 nucleotides line up with TRBD1. Trimming cost V 5 bases and J 7 bases; bases outside gene matches: 11. Germline CDR1 is SGHAT and CDR2 is FQNNGV. The CDR3 runs 16 residues.

The gene calls are TRBV9 and TRBJ2-1; 13 positions match TRBD2. The germline V gene encodes CDR1 SGDLS and CDR2 YYNGEE. Trimming cost V 3 bases and J 4 bases; bases outside gene matches: 1. The CDR3 extends over 15 amino acids. The CDR3 here is CASSETSGRYNEQFF. CDR3 bases: TGTGCCAGCAGCGAGACTAGCGGGAGGTACAATGAGCAGTTCTTC.

The J gene is TRBJ2-5, the V gene TRBV5-6; 8 nucleotides match TRBD1. Germline V gene lookup returns CDR1 SGHDT and CDR2 YYEEEE. The ends lost 1 base at V and 3 bases at J; junction bases unmatched: 5. There are 15 residues in the CDR3. The CDR3 loop reads CASSLFGQGKETQYF. The CDR3 DNA reads TGTGCCAGCAGCTTGTTTGGACAGGGTAAAGAGACCCAGTACTTC.

This chain joins TRBV5-1 and TRBJ2-2; 10 bases match TRBD2. Germline V CDR1 and CDR2: SGHRS, YFSETQ. The CDR3 runs 16 residues. The trim removed 5 bases at V and 3 bases at J, leaving 7 bases unmatched. The CDR3 reads CASRRTSGQYTGELFF. CDR3 bases: TGCGCCAGCAGAAGGACTAGCGGACAATACACCGGGGAGCTGTTTTTT.